The 13 T cell receptor beta chains below were found in one sample sequenced in a study of CD8+ T cells in alopecia areata. Sorting relied on CD4, CD8alpha, NKG2D, NKG2ACE and other markers applied to pooled cutaneous lymph node cells. cDNA reverse transcribed from extracted RNA served as the sequencing template. TCRdb's table, derived via immunoSEQ multiplex PCR, lists solely in-frame clones and lacks some. The sample presents around 300,000 clones, none singletons. Specimen: CD4+ T cells sorted from a lymph node. These receptor sequences come from a C3H/HeJ mouse with alopecia areata. The strain's MHC haplotype is H2-k.

Remarks on this clone: All gene names here are mouse names. CDR3 DNA (partial): TGTGCCAGCAGTTTTGGGACAGAGGATTCGCCC. Translation: CASSFGTEDSP. The CDR3 reads in full as CASSFGTEDSPLYF. The rearrangement links TRBV14 to TRBJ1-6, with 7 bases lining up with TRBD1. The sequenced fragment ends 3 residues before the CDR3 boundary, so the rest is inferred from the germline J gene. TRBJ1-6 is placed among ORFs of uncertain function. CDR3 length: 14 residues. Unmatched junction bases numbered 4, after V lost 2 bases and J lost 8 bases. CDR1 SGHDT and CDR2 FRDEAV come from the germline V gene.

About this clone: Germline and genes: mouse. The observed sequence ends 4 residues before the CDR3 terminus, with the missing tail filled in from the germline J gene. This chain joins TRBV19 and TRBJ2-3; 9 bases are a match to TRBD2. V dropped 6 bases and J dropped 0; count of bases not matched to a gene: 2. CDR3 length equals 14 residues. CDR1 and CDR2 (germline): FNHDT, SITEND (reference sequence). The CDR3 is CASIDWGSAETLYF. The CDR3 bases that were read are TGTGCCAGCATCGACTGGGGGAGTGCAGAA.

This clone was observed a handful of times. The gene symbols are mouse symbols. The read ends 4 residues early relative to the CDR3; the germline J gene fills the gap. J is TRBJ2-1 and V is TRBV19; D is ambiguous. Germline lookup yields CDR1 FNHDT and CDR2 SITEND (reference sequence). The ends were cut back, 1 base at V and 4 bases at J, with 9 bases in the middle. The length of the CDR3 is 14 residues. CDR3 loop: CASSITHKYAEQFF. CDR3 DNA, as far as it was read: TGTGCCAGCAGTATAACACACAAGTATGCT. The whole variable domain, filled in from reference TRBV19 and TRBJ2-1, reads GGIITQTPKFLIGQEGQKLTLKCQQNFNHDTMYWYRQDSGKGLRLIYYSITENDLQKGDLSEGYDASREKKSSFSLTVTSAQKNEMAVFLCASSITHKYAEQFFGPGTRLTVL.

At least ten counts were recorded for this clone. Gene and germline names: mouse. The read halts 4 residues ahead of the CDR3 end, with the missing end drawn from the germline J gene. Other DNA sequences within the sample encode an identical CDR3. The gene calls are TRBV13-3 and TRBJ2-2; tentatively, D is TRBD2 (5 bases). The CDR3 has 14 amino acids. Germline loops: CDR1 NNHDY, CDR2 SYVADS. Trimming pared 2 bases from V and 0 bases from J, leaving 5 bases between. The CDR3 region is CASSDWANTGQLYF. The CDR3 DNA, read in part, is TGTGCCAGCAGTGACTGGGCAAACACCGGG.

As regards this clone: Gene names denote mouse genes. The read ends 4 residues before the CDR3 terminus; that terminus is restored from the germline J gene. The chain recombines TRBV3 with TRBJ2-5, with 9 bases fitting TRBD2. The germline gives CDR1 SNHLY, CDR2 FYNGKV (reference sequence). There are 13 residues in the CDR3. With 9 bases clipped from V and 1 base from J, the junction kept 2 bases outside the gene matches. The part of the CDR3 DNA that was read is TGTGCCAGGCTGGGGGGGTACCAAGAC. Translated, it gives CARLGGYQD. The complete CDR3 protein is CARLGGYQDTQYF. Full variable domain (missing parts from reference TRBV3 and TRBJ2-5): GPKVLQIPSHQIIDMGQMVTLNCDPVSNHLYFYWYKQILGQQMEFLVNFYNGKVMEKSKLFKDQFSVERPDGSYFTLKIQPTALEDSAVYFCARLGGYQDTQYFGPGTRLLVL.

There are a few counts of this clone. These gene names are mouse names. The DNA ends 4 residues before the CDR3 does, and the rest of the CDR3 is filled in from the germline J gene. This same CDR3 is encoded by further DNA sequences in the sample. This chain uses TRBV13-1 with TRBJ2-7, with a weak D call TRBD1 (5 bases). Germline CDR1 reads NSHNY; CDR2 reads SYGAGN. CDR3 size: 12 residues. The sequenced part of the CDR3 DNA is TGTGCCAGCAGTGGACAGTCTTAT. The encoded protein is CASSGQSY. The entire CDR3 reads CASSGQSYEQYF.

On this clone itself: Mouse names are used for the genes. The DNA ends 4 residues before the CDR3 does, and the rest of the CDR3 is filled in from the germline J gene. This sequence joins TRBV1 and TRBJ2-2; 12 bases are shared with TRBD2. Germline lookup yields CDR1 NSQYPW and CDR2 LRSPGD (reference sequence). V was clipped by 4 bases and J by 4 bases; unmatched bases: 4. The CDR3 spans 16 residues. The CDR3 loop reads CTCSETGGAGTGQLYF. The DNA read from the CDR3 is TGCACCTGCAGTGAGACTGGGGGGGCGGGCACCGGG.

This clone was seen only a few times. Mouse germline and gene names are used. The read finishes 4 residues shy of the CDR3 end, and the germline J gene is used to complete it. Additional DNA sequences in this sample encode the identical CDR3. The chain uses TRBV14 and TRBJ2-1, with 8 bases lining up with TRBD1. The CDR3 loop spans 15 amino acids. V lost 5 bases and J lost 3; bases outside the gene matches: 7. Looked up from germline, CDR1 is SGHDT and CDR2 is FRDEAV. The CDR3 is CASSPGTGPYAEQFF. Partial CDR3 DNA: TGTGCCAGCAGCCCCGGGACAGGCCCCTATGCT.

To note about this clone: The gene symbols are mouse symbols. The read falls 4 residues short of the CDR3 end, and the missing part is taken from the germline J gene. The chain employs TRBV5 and TRBJ2-2; D gene uncertain. Per the germline V gene, CDR1 is LGHNA and CDR2 is YNLKQL (reference sequence). The CDR3 has 16 residues. Trimming cost V 0 bases and J 0 bases, with 8 bases left between them. CDR3 loop: CASSQDWSANTGQLYF. The CDR3 DNA, read in part, is TGTGCCAGCAGCCAAGACTGGTCTGCAAACACCGGG.

A remark on this clone: Gene names refer to mouse genes. The read stops 4 residues short of the end of the CDR3; the missing end is completed from the germline J gene. The V gene is TRBV5, the J gene TRBJ2-7; 7 nucleotides align to TRBD1. This CDR3 is built from 14 residues. From germline, CDR1 is LGHNA and CDR2 YNLKQL (reference sequence). Trimming removed 1 base from V and 2 bases from J; junction bases left unmatched: 2. CDR3 sequence reads: CASSQAQGAYEQYF. Partial CDR3 DNA: TGTGCCAGCAGCCAAGCCCAGGGGGCCTAT.

A word on this clone: Gene names and germline refer to mouse. With the read ending 4 residues before the CDR3 end, the germline J gene is used to fill in that end. Other DNA sequences from this sample encode an identical CDR3 as well. The rearrangement uses TRBV19 and TRBJ1-2; 8 positions match TRBD1. The CDR3 extends over 13 amino acids. Germline V lookup: CDR1 FNHDT, CDR2 SITEND (reference sequence). V lost 5 bases, J lost 1 base, and 1 base stayed unmatched. The CDR3 loop is CASRQGVNSDYTF. The CDR3 DNA, read in part, is TGTGCCAGCAGACAGGGGGTAAACTCC.

This clone turned up a few times. Gene names and germline match the mouse. From the germline J gene comes the end of the CDR3, since the read stops 4 residues before it. V is TRBV29 and J is TRBJ2-1, with 11 bases fitting TRBD2. The CDR3 spans 15 residues. After removal of 6 bases from V and 1 base from J, the junction contained 2 bases not matched to a gene. Germline V gene lookup returns CDR1 MSHET and CDR2 SYDVDS. The part of the CDR3 DNA that was read is TGTGCTAGCAGACGGGACTGGGGGAACTATGCT. It specifies CASRRDWGNYA. Given in full, the CDR3 is CASRRDWGNYAEQFF.

With regard to this clone: The genes are named according to mouse. Additional DNA sequences in this sample encode the identical CDR3. The CDR3: CTCSATGGAYAEQFF. The CDR3 DNA, read in part, is TGCACCTGCAGTGCAACTGGGGGGGCCTATGCT. The chain uses TRBV1 and TRBJ2-1; 11 nucleotides align to TRBD2. The read ends 4 residues shy of where the CDR3 ends; the end is completed using the germline J gene. The length of the CDR3 is 15 residues. The germline V gene has CDR1 NSQYPW and CDR2 LRSPGD (reference sequence). Trimming took 2 bases from V and 3 from J; bases not matched to a gene: 0.